The 23 T cell receptor beta chains below come from one sample, sequenced in a study of graft-versus-host responses after intestinal transplantation listed by TCRdb under 2021. Which antigens these TCRs recognize remains unknown. The library relied on the immunoSEQ multiplex PCR assay. The immuneACCESS repertoire file appears here via TCRdb, limited to in-frame rearrangements. These files lack a portion of the clones; in checked studies, under half of the deficit traces to unresolved V genes, and the cause of the others is not known. This sample comprises some 85,000 clones, 85% to 95% of them detected only once. The ten largest account for approximately 0.4% of the sample. The label giving this sample's time point can be read as: cells obtained before transplantation from donor or recipient. This specimen consisted of unstimulated CD8+ T cells sorted from spleen or lymph node cells, obtained before transplant. Receptor source: a human donor who was the organ donor for an intestinal transplant.

The gene calls are TRBV4-3 and TRBJ2-5; D might be TRBD1 (6 bases). Trimming shortened V by 4 bases and J by 2 bases, and 17 bases separated the two germline ends. Per germline, CDR1 LGHNA and CDR2 YSLEER. The CDR3 is made up of 16 amino acids. The CDR3 protein is CASSPLYREEQETQYF. DNA for the CDR3: TGCGCCAGCAGCCCCCTTTACAGGGAAGAACAAGAGACCCAGTACTTC.

This chain joins TRBV19 and TRBJ1-2; 9 bases align to TRBD1. The trim removed 3 bases at V and 10 bases at J, leaving 15 bases unmatched. The V gene's germline CDR1 is LNHDA and CDR2 SQIVND (reference sequence). This CDR3 has 16 residues. The DNA of the CDR3 is TGTGCCAGTAGTATTAGTGGGCGGGACAGGGCAAATTACTACACCTTC. Protein: CASSISGRDRANYYTF. The variable domain in full, completed from reference TRBV19 and TRBJ1-2, reads DGGITQSPKYLFRKEGQNVTLSCEQNLNHDAMYWYRQDPGQGLRLIYYSQIVNDFQKGDIAEGYSVSREKKESFPLTVTSAQKNPTAFYLCASSISGRDRANYYTFGSGTRLTVV.

This rearrangement joins TRBV9 to TRBJ2-7; D gene ambiguous. V lost 0 bases and J lost 6, with 7 bases in between. This CDR3 is 12 amino acids long. Germline CDR1 and CDR2: SGDLS and YYNGEE. CDR3 sequence reads: CASSVVPGEQYF. In nucleotides, the CDR3 is TGTGCCAGCAGCGTAGTTCCCGGCGAGCAGTACTTC. Complete variable domain (other parts from reference TRBV9 and TRBJ2-7): DSGVTQTPKHLITATGQRVTLRCSPRSGDLSVYWYQQSLDQGLQFLIQYYNGEERAKGNILERFSAQQFPDLHSELNLSSLELGDSALYFCASSVVPGEQYFGPGTRLTVT.

This clone has more than one count but fewer than ten. The chain joins TRBV28 to TRBJ1-1; a weak D match, TRBD1 (5 bases). This CDR3 spans 15 amino acids. The V and J ends lost 3 bases and 3 bases respectively, with 14 bases between them. The germline CDR1 and CDR2 sequences are MDHEN and SYDVKM. The CDR3: CASSFTGGGDTEAFF. CDR3 coding DNA: TGTGCCAGCAGTTTTACCGGGGGAGGCGACACTGAAGCTTTCTTT.

The chain carries TRBV5-6 and TRBJ2-7; D is perhaps TRBD2 (6 bases). CDR1 and CDR2 from the germline V gene are SGHDT and YYEEEE. There are 13 residues in the CDR3. Trimming removed 1 base at V and 4 bases at J, with 9 bases between. CDR3 amino acids: CASSLPSGYEQYF. The CDR3 bases are TGTGCCAGCAGCTTGCCCAGCGGGTACGAGCAGTACTTC.

This chain joins TRBV11-2 and TRBJ1-2, with a tentative D call TRBD1 (5 bases). This CDR3 is 13 amino acids long. Germline V gene sequence: CDR1 SGHAT, CDR2 FQNNGV. The ends were cut back, 4 bases at V and 4 bases at J, with 10 bases in the middle. CDR3 nucleotides: TGTGCCAGCAGCTCTCCCGGGGGCTATGGCTACACCTTC. It encodes CASSSPGGYGYTF.

This clone has a single count. The CDR3 protein is CASSQESENSYNEQFF. The DNA of the CDR3 is TGCGCCAGCAGCCAAGAAAGCGAAAACTCCTACAATGAGCAGTTCTTC. V is TRBV4-1 and J is TRBJ2-1; D ambiguous. This CDR3 spans 16 amino acids. The germline V and J ends were trimmed by 0 bases and 0 bases, with 9 bases remaining between them. The germline V gene encodes CDR1 MGHRA and CDR2 YSYEKL.

The rearrangement links TRBV29-1 to TRBJ2-2; TRBD2 is a possible D gene (5 bases). Germline V gene lookup returns CDR1 SQVTM and CDR2 ANQGSEA. Trimming removed 0 bases from V and 6 bases from J, with 14 bases in between. The CDR3 is 15 residues long. In nucleotides, the CDR3 is TGCAGCGTTGAAGATTCACGGGGATGGCCCGGGGAGCTGTTTTTT. The encoded protein is CSVEDSRGWPGELFF.

The chain links TRBV5-6 to TRBJ2-7; tentatively, D is TRBD1 (5 bases). Between the trimmed V and J ends, which lost 5 bases and 3 bases, there was a span of 15 bases. The germline gives CDR1 SGHDT, CDR2 YYEEEE. The CDR3 runs 14 residues. CDR3 bases: TGTGCCAGCAGTCCAACAACAGGTTACTACGAGCAGTACTTC. Protein sequence: CASSPTTGYYEQYF.

This clone was detected only once. The chain carries TRBV4-2 and TRBJ1-1, with 9 bases identical to TRBD1. Trimming at V came to 4 bases and at J to 4 bases, leaving 10 bases not matched to a gene. The CDR3 covers 16 residues. The germline V gene encodes CDR1 LGHNA and CDR2 YNFKEQ. CDR3 residues: CASSPGDRELSTEAFF. The CDR3 DNA is TGTGCCAGCAGCCCCGGGGACAGGGAGTTGAGCACTGAAGCTTTCTTT.

This clone showed up just a few times. The CDR3 loop reads CASSLHSGELFF. The CDR3 DNA sequence: TGTGCCAGCAGTTTGCATTCCGGGGAGCTGTTTTTT. This chain uses TRBV5-6 with TRBJ2-2, with D uncertain. Germline V gives CDR1 SGHDT, CDR2 YYEEEE. Trimming took off 5 bases at V and 6 bases at J, with 8 bases between the two ends. There are 12 residues in the CDR3.

The rearrangement joins TRBV4-1 to TRBJ2-7; D may be TRBD1 (6 bases). This CDR3 is 15 amino acids long. V lost 0 bases to trimming and J lost 0 bases, with 9 bases between them. CDR1 is MGHRA, CDR2 YSYEKL, per germline. The CDR3, as DNA: TGCGCCAGCAGCCAAGAAGGACAGCCCTCCTACGAGCAGTACTTC. Encoded protein: CASSQEGQPSYEQYF.

The rearrangement joins TRBV7-8 to TRBJ2-6; no reliable D call. The CDR3 has 13 residues. Between the trimmed V and J ends, which lost 4 bases and 1 base, there was a span of 2 bases. From germline, CDR1 is SGHVS and CDR2 FQNEAQ. The DNA for the CDR3 is TGTGCCAGCAGCTCATCTGGGGCCAACGTCCTGACTTTC. The encoded protein is CASSSSGANVLTF.

The chain employs TRBV2 and TRBJ2-5, with 11 bases fitting TRBD2. Trimming cost V 7 bases and J 2 bases; bases outside gene matches: 6. The CDR3 sequence is 15 residues long. Germline V lookup: CDR1 SNHLY, CDR2 FYNNEI. In DNA form, the CDR3 reads TGTGCCAGCACCTTGACTAGCGGGGTTCAAGAGACCCAGTACTTC. It is translated as CASTLTSGVQETQYF.

The chain carries TRBV7-9 and TRBJ1-5, with D possibly TRBD1 on 6 matching bases. Between the trimmed V and J ends, which lost 1 base and 6 bases, there was a span of 13 bases. CDR1 is SEHNR and CDR2 is FQNEAQ in the germline V gene (reference sequence). This CDR3 is built from 15 residues. The CDR3 sequence: CASSLEGTGTQPQHF. The CDR3 DNA is TGTGCCAGCAGCTTAGAAGGCACAGGGACTCAGCCCCAGCATTTT.

Worth noting for this clone: Other DNA sequences in this specimen translate into the identical CDR3. The chain's CDR3 is CASSEGLAVTDTQYF. Written as DNA, the CDR3 is TGTGCCAGCAGCGAGGGACTAGCGGTCACAGATACGCAGTATTTT. V and J are TRBV9 and TRBJ2-3, with 11 nucleotides matching TRBD2. With V trimmed by 3 bases and J by 2 bases, 2 bases remained unmatched. This CDR3 has 15 residues. Germline-derived CDR1 and CDR2 are SGDLS and YYNGEE.

V gene TRBV27 combines with J gene TRBJ1-2, with 8 nucleotides matching TRBD1. This CDR3 is 15 amino acids long. V shed 5 bases and J 5 bases; nucleotides not matched to a gene: 10. Germline values: CDR1 MNHEY, CDR2 SMNVEV (reference sequence). The CDR3 is CASSTGTGHEYGYTF. The CDR3 nucleotides are TGTGCCAGCAGTACGGGGACAGGCCATGAGTATGGCTACACCTTC.

The chain combines TRBV11-3 with TRBJ2-7, with a possible D match to TRBD2 (5 bases). The CDR3 is made up of 15 amino acids. Germline CDR1 and CDR2: SGHNT and YENEEA. V lost 1 base and J 1 base, leaving 11 bases between the germline ends. CDR3 DNA: TGTGCCAGCAGCTTAGGTTCTAGCCTTTCCTACGAGCAGTACTTC. This sequence encodes CASSLGSSLSYEQYF.

The genes are TRBV5-4 and TRBJ2-1, with TRBD1 matching 9 bases. CDR3 length: 15 amino acids. The germline gives CDR1 SGHNT, CDR2 YYREEE (reference sequence). The trim removed 1 base at V and 6 bases at J, leaving 5 bases unmatched. CDR3 coding DNA: TGTGCCAGCAGCTTGTGGGTGACAGGGGGCAATGAGCAGTTCTTC. Translated: CASSLWVTGGNEQFF.

The chain couples TRBV4-2 to TRBJ1-4, with 7 bases identical to TRBD1. V trimming: 0 bases; J trimming: 8 bases; junction bases outside the gene matches: 6. The CDR3 sequence is 15 residues long. Germline CDR1 LGHNA, CDR2 YNFKEQ. Here the CDR3 reads CASSQDGTAPEKLFF. For the CDR3, the DNA is TGTGCCAGCAGCCAAGACGGGACAGCGCCAGAAAAACTGTTTTTT.

The genes are TRBV6-5 and TRBJ1-2; D is possibly TRBD1 (5 bases). Trimming cost V 7 bases and J 3 bases, with 12 bases left between them. Germline V gene lookup returns CDR1 MNHEY and CDR2 SVGAGI. The CDR3 has 13 amino acids. CDR3: CASTGAGDYGYTF. As DNA, the CDR3 is TGTGCCAGCACCGGAGCGGGGGACTATGGCTACACCTTC.

This chain connects TRBV7-3 to TRBJ2-1; 8 bases match TRBD2. Looked up from germline, CDR1 is SGHTA and CDR2 is FQGTGA. The J segment lost 5 bases and the V segment lost 5 bases, leaving 11 bases of the junction unmatched. This CDR3 comprises 16 residues. The CDR3 region is CASSLIRGGRDNEQFF. DNA of the CDR3: TGTGCCAGCAGCCTCATTCGGGGGGGCCGGGACAATGAGCAGTTCTTC.

The V and J genes are TRBV9 and TRBJ1-2; TRBD1 is a possible D gene (5 bases). The CDR3 loop spans 15 amino acids. Germline CDR1 reads SGDLS; CDR2 reads YYNGEE. V was pared by 0 bases and J by 4 bases, with 13 bases between. The CDR3 is CASSVEAQGGYGYTF. The CDR3 DNA sequence: TGTGCCAGCAGCGTAGAAGCCCAGGGAGGCTATGGCTACACCTTC.